This TCR beta chain was identified during a study of T cells after yellow fever vaccination. TCRdb called the 5' RACE reads again in MiXCR, with one record for every CDR3 protein. The sample holds fewer than 450,000 distinct CDR3 sequences; 3% to 4.5% are singletons and the top ten take 24%. The germline gives CDR1 SEHNR, CDR2 FQNEAQ (reference sequence). This CDR3 region has 13 residues. Concerning this clonotype: Relative to the germline gene, one junction end is altered; a read error may explain this.

The source is a man between 18 and 29 years old who received the YFV17D yellow fever vaccine. J is TRBJ2-1 and V is TRBV7-9; 8 bases are shared with TRBD2. The input for sequencing was PBMCs, taken 5 days after the yellow fever booster vaccination. For the CDR3, the DNA is TGTGCCAGCAGCGTAGCGGGATCCGGTTGGGAGTTCTTC. It codes for CASSVAGSGWEFF.